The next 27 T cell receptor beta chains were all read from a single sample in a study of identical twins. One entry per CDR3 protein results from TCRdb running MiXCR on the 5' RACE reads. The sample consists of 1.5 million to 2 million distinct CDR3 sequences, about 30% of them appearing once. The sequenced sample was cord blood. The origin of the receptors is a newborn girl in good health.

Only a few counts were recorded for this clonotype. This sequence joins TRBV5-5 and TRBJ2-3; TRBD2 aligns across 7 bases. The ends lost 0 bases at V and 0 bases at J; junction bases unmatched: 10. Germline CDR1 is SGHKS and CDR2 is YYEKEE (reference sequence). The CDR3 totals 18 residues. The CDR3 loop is CASSLEPAGFASTDTQYF. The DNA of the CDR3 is TGTGCCAGCAGCTTGGAGCCAGCGGGGTTCGCTAGCACAGATACGCAGTATTTT.

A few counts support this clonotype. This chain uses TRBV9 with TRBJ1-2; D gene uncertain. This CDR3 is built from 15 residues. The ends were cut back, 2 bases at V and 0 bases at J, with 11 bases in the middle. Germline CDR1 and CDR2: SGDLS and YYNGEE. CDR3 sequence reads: CASSVNSLANYGYTF. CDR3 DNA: TGTGCCAGCAGCGTGAACAGTCTAGCTAACTATGGCTACACCTTC.

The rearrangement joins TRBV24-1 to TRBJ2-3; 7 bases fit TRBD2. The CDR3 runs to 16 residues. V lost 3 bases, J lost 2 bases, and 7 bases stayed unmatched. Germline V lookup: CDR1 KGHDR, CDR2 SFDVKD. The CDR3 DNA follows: TGTGCCACCAGTGATCCCACGGGACTACCCACAGATACGCAGTATTTT. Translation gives CATSDPTGLPTDTQYF.

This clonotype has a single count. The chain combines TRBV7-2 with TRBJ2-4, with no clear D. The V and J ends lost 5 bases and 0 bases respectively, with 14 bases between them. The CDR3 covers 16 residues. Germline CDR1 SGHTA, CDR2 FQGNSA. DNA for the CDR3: TGTGCCAGCAGCCCTGGCGCCCTACTAGCCAAAAACATTCAGTACTTC. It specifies CASSPGALLAKNIQYF.

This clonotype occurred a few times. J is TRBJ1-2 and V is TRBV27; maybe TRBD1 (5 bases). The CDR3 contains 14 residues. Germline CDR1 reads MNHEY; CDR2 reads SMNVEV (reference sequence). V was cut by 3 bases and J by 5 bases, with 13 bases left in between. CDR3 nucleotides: TGTGCCAGCAGTTTGGCTATTGGGGCGTATGGCTACACCTTC. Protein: CASSLAIGAYGYTF.

CDR3 region: CASSPQIFSRTTDTQYF. The CDR3 region has the DNA TGCGCCAGCAGCCCGCAGATTTTTAGTCGTACCACAGATACGCAGTATTTT. The genes are TRBV5-1 and TRBJ2-3; D call uncertain. Germline V gene data show CDR1 as SGHRS and CDR2 as YFSETQ. The CDR3 runs to 17 residues. The V gene lost 4 bases and the J gene lost 2 bases, with 20 bases spanning the gap. Full variable domain (remainder filled in from reference TRBV5-1 and TRBJ2-3): KAGVTQTPRYLIKTRGQQVTLSCSPISGHRSVSWYQQTPGQGLQFLFEYFSETQRNKGNFPGRFSGRQFSNSRSEMNVSTLELGDSALYLCASSPQIFSRTTDTQYFGPGTRLTVL.

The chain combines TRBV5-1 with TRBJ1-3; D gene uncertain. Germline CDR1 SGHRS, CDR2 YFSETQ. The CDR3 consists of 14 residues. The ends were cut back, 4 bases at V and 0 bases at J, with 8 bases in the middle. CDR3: CASSPEDSGNTIYF. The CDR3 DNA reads TGCGCCAGCAGCCCGGAGGACTCTGGAAACACCATATATTTT.

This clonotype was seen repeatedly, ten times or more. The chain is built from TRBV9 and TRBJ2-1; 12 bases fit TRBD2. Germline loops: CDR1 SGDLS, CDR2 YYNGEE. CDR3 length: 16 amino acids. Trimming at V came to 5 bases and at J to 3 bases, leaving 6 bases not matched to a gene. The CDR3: CASSPRLAGVYNEQFF. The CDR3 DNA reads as TGTGCCAGCAGTCCTCGACTAGCGGGAGTCTACAATGAGCAGTTCTTC. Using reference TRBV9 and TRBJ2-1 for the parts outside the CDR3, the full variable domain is DSGVTQTPKHLITATGQRVTLRCSPRSGDLSVYWYQQSLDQGLQFLIQYYNGEERAKGNILERFSAQQFPDLHSELNLSSLELGDSALYFCASSPRLAGVYNEQFFGPGTRLTVL.

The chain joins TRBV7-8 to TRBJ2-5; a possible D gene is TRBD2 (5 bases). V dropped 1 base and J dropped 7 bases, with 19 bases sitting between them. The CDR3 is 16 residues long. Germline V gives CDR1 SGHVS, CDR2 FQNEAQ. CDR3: CASSLVLERRKGTQYF. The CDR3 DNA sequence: TGTGCCAGCAGCTTAGTTCTTGAGCGGAGAAAGGGGACCCAGTACTTC.

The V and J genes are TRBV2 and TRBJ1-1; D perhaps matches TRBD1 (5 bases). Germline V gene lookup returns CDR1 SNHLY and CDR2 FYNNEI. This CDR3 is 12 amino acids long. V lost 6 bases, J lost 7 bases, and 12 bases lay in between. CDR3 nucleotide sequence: TGTGCCAGCAGGCAGGGAAGGGGTGAAGCTTTCTTT. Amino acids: CASRQGRGEAFF.

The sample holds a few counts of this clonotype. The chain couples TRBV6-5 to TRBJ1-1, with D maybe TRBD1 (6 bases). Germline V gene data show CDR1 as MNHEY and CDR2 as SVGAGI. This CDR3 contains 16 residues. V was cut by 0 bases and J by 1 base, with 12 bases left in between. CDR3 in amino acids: CASSYSMGGPNTEAFF. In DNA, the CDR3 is TGTGCCAGCAGTTACTCGATGGGGGGGCCGAACACTGAAGCTTTCTTT.

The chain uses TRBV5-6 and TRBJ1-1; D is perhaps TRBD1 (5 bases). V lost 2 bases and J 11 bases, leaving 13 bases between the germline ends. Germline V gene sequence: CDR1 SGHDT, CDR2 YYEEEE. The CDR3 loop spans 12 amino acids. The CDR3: CASSFLQGGAFF. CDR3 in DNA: TGTGCCAGCAGCTTCCTTCAGGGTGGGGCTTTCTTT.

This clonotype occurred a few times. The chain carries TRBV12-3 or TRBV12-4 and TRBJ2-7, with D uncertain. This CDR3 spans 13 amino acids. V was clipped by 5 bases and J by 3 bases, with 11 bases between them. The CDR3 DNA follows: TGTGCCAGCAGTCACCGGGTGAGCTACGAGCAGTACTTC. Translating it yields CASSHRVSYEQYF.

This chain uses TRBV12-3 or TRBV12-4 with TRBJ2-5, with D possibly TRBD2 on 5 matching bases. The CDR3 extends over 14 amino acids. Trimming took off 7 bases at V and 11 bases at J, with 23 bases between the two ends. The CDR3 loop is CASTAWIWGDEQYF. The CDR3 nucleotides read TGTGCCAGCACCGCCTGGATTTGGGGAGATGAGCAGTACTTC.

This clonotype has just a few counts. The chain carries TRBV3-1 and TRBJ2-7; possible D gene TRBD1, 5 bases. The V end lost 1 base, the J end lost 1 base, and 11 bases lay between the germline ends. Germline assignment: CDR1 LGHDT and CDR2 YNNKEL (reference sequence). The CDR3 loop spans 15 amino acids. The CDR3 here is CASSQGLRGSYEQYF. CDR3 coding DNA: TGTGCCAGCAGCCAAGGTTTAAGGGGATCCTACGAGCAGTACTTC.

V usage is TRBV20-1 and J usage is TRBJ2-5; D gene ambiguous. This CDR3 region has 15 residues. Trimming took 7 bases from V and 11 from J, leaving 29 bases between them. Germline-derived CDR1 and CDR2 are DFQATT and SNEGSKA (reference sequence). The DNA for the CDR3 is TGCAGTGGTGCAGATTGGAACCCATCCTACAATGAGCAGTACTTC. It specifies CSGADWNPSYNEQYF.

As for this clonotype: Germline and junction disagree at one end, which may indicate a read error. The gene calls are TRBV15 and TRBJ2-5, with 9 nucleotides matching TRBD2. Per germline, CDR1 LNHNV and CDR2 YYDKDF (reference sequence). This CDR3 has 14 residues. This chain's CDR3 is CTTSRDFSGSVQYF. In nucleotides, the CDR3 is TGTACCACCAGCAGAGATTTTAGCGGGAGTGTCCAGTACTTC. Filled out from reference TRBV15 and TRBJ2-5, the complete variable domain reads DAMVIQNPRYQVTQFGKPVTLSCSQTLNHNVMYWYQQKSSQAPKLLFHYYDKDFNNEADTPDNFQSRRPNTSFCFLDIRSPGLGDTAMYLCTTSRDFSGSVQYFGPGTRLLVL.

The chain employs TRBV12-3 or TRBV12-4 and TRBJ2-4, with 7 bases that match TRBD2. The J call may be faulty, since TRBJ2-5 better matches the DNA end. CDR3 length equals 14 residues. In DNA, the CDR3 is TGTGCCAGCAGTTTACAACTAGCGAAAGAGACCCAGTACTTC. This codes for CASSLQLAKETQYF.

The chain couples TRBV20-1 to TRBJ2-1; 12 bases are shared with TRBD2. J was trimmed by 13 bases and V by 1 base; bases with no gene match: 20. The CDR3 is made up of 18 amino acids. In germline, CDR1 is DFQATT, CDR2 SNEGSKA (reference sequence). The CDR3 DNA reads TGCAGTGCTAGAGCCCTAGCGGGAGGGCCGAGTCAGGGTGAGACCCAGTTCTTC. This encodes CSARALAGGPSQGETQFF.

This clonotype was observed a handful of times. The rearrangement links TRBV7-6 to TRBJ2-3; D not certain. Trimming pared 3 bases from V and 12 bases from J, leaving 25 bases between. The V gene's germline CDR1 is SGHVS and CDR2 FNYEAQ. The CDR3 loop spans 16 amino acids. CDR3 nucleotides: TGTGCCAGCAGCTTCCATCTAGAGCCATGGTTTATGTGTCAGTATTTT. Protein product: CASSFHLEPWFMCQYF.

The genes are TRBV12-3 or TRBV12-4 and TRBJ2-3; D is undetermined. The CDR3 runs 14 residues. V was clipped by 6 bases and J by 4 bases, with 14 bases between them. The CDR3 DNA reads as TGTGCCAGCAGCGAGTCCCCGAGAGCAGATACGCAGTATTTT. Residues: CASSESPRADTQYF.

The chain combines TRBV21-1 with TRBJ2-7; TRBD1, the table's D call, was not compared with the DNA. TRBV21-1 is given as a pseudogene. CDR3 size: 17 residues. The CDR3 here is CASSKDFWGSPAYEQYF. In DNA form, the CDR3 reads TGTGCCAGCAGCAAAGATTTTTGGGGGTCCCCGGCTTACGAGCAGTACTTC.

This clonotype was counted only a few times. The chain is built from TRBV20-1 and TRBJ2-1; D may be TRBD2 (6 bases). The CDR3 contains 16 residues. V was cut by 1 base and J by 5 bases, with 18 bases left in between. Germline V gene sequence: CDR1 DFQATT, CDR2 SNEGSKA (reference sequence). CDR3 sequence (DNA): TGCAGTGCTAGAGCGGGTTGGGACTGGCGGAACAATGAGCAGTTCTTC. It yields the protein CSARAGWDWRNNEQFF.

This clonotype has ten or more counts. The CDR3, as DNA: TGTGCCATCAAGGGTACCGAATCCTACGAGCAGTACTTC. Protein sequence: CAIKGTESYEQYF. V gene TRBV10-3 combines with J gene TRBJ2-7; D call uncertain. Trimming removed 7 bases at V and 1 base at J, with 11 bases between. This CDR3 has 13 amino acids. Germline V lookup: CDR1 ENHRY, CDR2 SYGVKD.

CDR3 region: CASKTTGNETQYF. In DNA, the CDR3 is TGTGCCAGTAAAACGACAGGGAACGAGACCCAGTACTTC. The chain links TRBV19 to TRBJ2-5; 7 positions agree with TRBD1. Germline CDR1 and CDR2: LNHDA and SQIVND (reference sequence). V trimming: 7 bases; J trimming: 5 bases; junction bases outside the gene matches: 7. The CDR3 is 13 residues long.

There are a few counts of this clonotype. The CDR3 is CASSFIGGRGTQYF. The CDR3 DNA is TGTGCCAGCAGTTTTATTGGTGGGCGGGGGACCCAGTACTTC. This chain uses TRBV12-3 or TRBV12-4 with TRBJ2-5; D is possibly TRBD2 (6 bases). Trimming pared 3 bases from V and 7 bases from J, leaving 15 bases between. The CDR3 extends over 14 amino acids.

In nucleotides, the CDR3 is TGTGCCAGCAGCCAAGATATTTGGGACAGGGCGTCCTACGAGCAGTACTTC. It encodes CASSQDIWDRASYEQYF. J is TRBJ2-7 and V is TRBV14, with 9 bases matching TRBD1. V trimming: 0 bases; J trimming: 1 base; junction bases outside the gene matches: 7. The CDR3 length is 17 residues. Germline lookup yields CDR1 SGHDN and CDR2 FVKESK.